The 28 T cell receptor beta chains below were found in one sample sequenced in a study of blood T cell repertoires in COVID-19 (dated by TCRdb to 2018 to 2021). The library was produced with the immunoSEQ multiplex PCR assay. This immuneACCESS table, as held by TCRdb, lists in-frame sequences with V and J called but not all clones. Of the missing ones, under half trace to an unresolved V gene in checked studies; the others have no known cause. A total of about 180,000 clones appear in this sample, less than 90% of them only once. The leading ten clones occupy around 8% of the sample. The sequencing input was peripheral blood. These receptors were collected from a woman aged 70-85 years with COVID-19, enrolled during active disease.

The V call is TRBV7-8, the J call TRBJ2-7, with D unclear. V was shortened by 4 bases and J by 2 bases, with 6 bases between the two germline ends. There are 12 residues in the CDR3. The germline V gene encodes CDR1 SGHVS and CDR2 FQNEAQ. CDR3 protein: CASSYSTYEQYF. The CDR3 coding sequence is TGTGCCAGCAGCTACAGCACCTACGAGCAGTACTTC.

The J gene is TRBJ2-3, the V gene TRBV7-2; 10 bases line up with TRBD2. Germline V gives CDR1 SGHTA, CDR2 FQGNSA. This CDR3 spans 16 amino acids. Trimming removed 5 bases from V and 3 bases from J; junction bases left unmatched: 8. The CDR3 coding sequence is TGTGCCAGCAGCCCTGGGACTAGCGATGGGACAGATACGCAGTATTTT. This codes for CASSPGTSDGTDTQYF.

The chain employs TRBV7-9 and TRBJ1-1; D gene unclear. The CDR3 has 14 residues. The V and J ends lost 5 bases and 0 bases respectively, with 10 bases between them. CDR1 and CDR2 (germline): SEHNR, FQNEAQ (reference sequence). CDR3 region: CASSTDGVNTEAFF. The CDR3 DNA reads TGTGCCAGCAGCACGGACGGGGTGAACACTGAAGCTTTCTTT.

The J gene is TRBJ1-4, the V gene TRBV18; tentatively, D is TRBD1 (6 bases). CDR1 and CDR2 (germline): KGHSH, LQKENI. The CDR3 length is 15 residues. V lost 3 bases and J 1 base, leaving 9 bases between the germline ends. The CDR3 coding sequence is TGTGCCAGCTCACCTAACAGGGAAACTAATGAAAAACTGTTTTTT. It codes for CASSPNRETNEKLFF.

The rearrangement joins TRBV5-1 to TRBJ2-5; 7 bases fit TRBD1. Germline CDR1 is SGHRS and CDR2 is YFSETQ. Germline trimming cut 8 bases from V and 1 base from J; bases unmatched to any gene: 8. This CDR3 has 14 amino acids. The CDR3 DNA sequence: TGCGCCAGTTTTGACAGGGCGCGCCAAGAGACCCAGTACTTC. Amino acids: CASFDRARQETQYF.

The table lists this clone with a count of one. The rearrangement links TRBV2 to TRBJ2-5; 7 bases agree with TRBD1. The CDR3 sequence is 14 residues long. CDR1 SNHLY and CDR2 FYNNEI come from the germline V gene. V was pared by 6 bases and J by 5 bases, with 9 bases of the junction left unmatched. This CDR3 reads CASRQPTGSETQYF. DNA of the CDR3: TGTGCCAGCAGACAACCGACAGGGTCGGAGACCCAGTACTTC.

V and J are TRBV5-1 and TRBJ1-1, with D unresolved. The V end was cut by 1 base, the J end by 2 bases, with 6 bases between. CDR1 is SGHRS and CDR2 is YFSETQ in the germline V gene. This CDR3 contains 13 residues. In DNA, the CDR3 is TGCGCCAGCAGCTTGTCAGAAAACACTGAAGCTTTCTTT. Amino acid sequence: CASSLSENTEAFF.

The J gene is TRBJ2-5, the V gene TRBV7-9, with TRBD1 as a possible D gene (6 bases). Germline CDR1 SEHNR, CDR2 FQNEAQ (reference sequence). V dropped 5 bases and J dropped 0 bases, with 16 bases sitting between them. There are 16 residues in the CDR3. The CDR3 coding sequence is TGTGCCAGCAGCACGGACAGCTCCGGATACCAAGAGACCCAGTACTTC. Translating it yields CASSTDSSGYQETQYF. Full variable domain (remainder filled in from reference TRBV7-9 and TRBJ2-5): DTGVSQNPRHKITKRGQNVTFRCDPISEHNRLYWYRQTLGQGPEFLTYFQNEAQLEKSRLLSDRFSAERPKGSFSTLEIQRTEQGDSAMYLCASSTDSSGYQETQYFGPGTRLLVL.

The rearrangement uses TRBV5-4 and TRBJ2-3; 8 bases agree with TRBD2. Germline lookup yields CDR1 SGHNT and CDR2 YYREEE (reference sequence). Losses at the gene ends were 5 bases for V and 1 base for J; bases not matched to a gene: 0. The length of the CDR3 is 13 residues. CDR3: CASRAGGTDTQYF. As DNA, the CDR3 is TGTGCCAGCAGAGCGGGAGGCACAGATACGCAGTATTTT.

This chain links TRBV30 with TRBJ1-6; TRBD1 aligns across 8 bases. This CDR3 contains 13 residues. The germline V gene has CDR1 GTSNPN and CDR2 SVGIG (reference sequence). V trimming: 4 bases; J trimming: 9 bases; junction bases outside the gene matches: 5. DNA for the CDR3: TGTGCCTGGACCGGGACAGGACTTTCACCCCTCCACTTT. The encoded protein is CAWTGTGLSPLHF.

The V and J genes are TRBV7-2 and TRBJ2-1, with TRBD2 matching over 7 bases. J lost 8 bases, V lost 1 base, and 5 bases had no gene match. Germline-derived CDR1 and CDR2 are SGHTA and FQGNSA. CDR3 length: 14 residues. The CDR3 spells CASSLDAGRDEQFF. The CDR3 DNA reads as TGTGCCAGCAGCTTAGACGCAGGGAGGGATGAGCAGTTCTTC.

This chain links TRBV5-1 with TRBJ2-3, with 15 bases aligning to TRBD2. Germline CDR1 reads SGHRS; CDR2 reads YFSETQ. CDR3 length equals 19 residues. The V and J ends lost 4 bases and 2 bases, in that order; junction bases with no gene match: 11. The CDR3 DNA follows: TGCGCCAGCAGCCAACTGGGACTAGCGGGAGGTCGGAACACAGATACGCAGTATTTT. Translated: CASSQLGLAGGRNTDTQYF. The full variable domain, with the rest looked up from reference TRBV5-1 and TRBJ2-3, is KAGVTQTPRYLIKTRGQQVTLSCSPISGHRSVSWYQQTPGQGLQFLFEYFSETQRNKGNFPGRFSGRQFSNSRSEMNVSTLELGDSALYLCASSQLGLAGGRNTDTQYFGPGTRLTVL.

V is TRBV2 and J is TRBJ1-5; the match to TRBD1 covers 11 bases. The trim removed 10 bases at V and 6 bases at J, leaving 11 bases unmatched. The germline V gene encodes CDR1 SNHLY and CDR2 FYNNEI. There are 15 residues in the CDR3. DNA for the CDR3: TGTGCCACCAGGACAGGGGGCAATTCGGGTCAGCCCCAGCATTTT. Protein: CATRTGGNSGQPQHF.

In DNA form, the CDR3 reads TGTGCCAGCAGTCCCGACAGGGGGTTCACCGGGGAGCTGTTTTTT. As protein: CASSPDRGFTGELFF. The rearrangement joins TRBV28 to TRBJ2-2; 9 bases are a match to TRBD1. Trimming at V came to 5 bases and at J to 4 bases, leaving 5 bases not matched to a gene. Germline V gene data show CDR1 as MDHEN and CDR2 as SYDVKM. The CDR3 is made up of 15 amino acids.

The rearrangement uses TRBV11-2 and TRBJ2-6; D is unclear. The V and J ends lost 0 bases and 4 bases respectively, with 19 bases between them. CDR3 size: 19 residues. Germline loops: CDR1 SGHAT, CDR2 FQNNGV. The CDR3: CASSLDLGQPFGGANVLTF. CDR3 DNA sequence: TGTGCCAGCAGCTTAGATTTGGGTCAGCCATTCGGGGGGGCCAACGTCCTGACTTTC.

J is TRBJ1-2 and V is TRBV28, with D uncertain. Trimming left V 9 bases short and J 4 bases short, with 6 bases between. The V gene's germline CDR1 is MDHEN and CDR2 SYDVKM. The CDR3 is 10 residues long. CDR3 residues: CASNFYGYTF. CDR3 nucleotides: TGTGCCAGTAACTTCTATGGCTACACCTTC.

CDR3 in amino acids: CASSQDYIPKGVMGANSPLHF. The CDR3 DNA is TGCGCCAGCAGCCAAGATTACATCCCCAAGGGAGTCATGGGGGCTAATTCACCCCTCCACTTT. This sequence joins TRBV4-1 and TRBJ1-6, with D maybe TRBD1 (6 bases). Trimming took 0 bases from V and 6 from J, leaving 27 bases between them. CDR1 is MGHRA and CDR2 is YSYEKL in the germline V gene. This CDR3 has 21 amino acids.

Turning to this clone: An end of the junction differs from the germline gene, which may be a read error. The genes are TRBV24-1 and TRBJ1-2; possible D gene TRBD1, 5 bases. Germline CDR1 reads KGHDR; CDR2 reads SFDVKD. The CDR3 contains 14 residues. CDR3 bases: TGTGCCACGAGTGTGGCCGTTGGTCAGGGAGGCTACACCTTC. Translation gives CATSVAVGQGGYTF.

This chain links TRBV9 with TRBJ2-5, with 10 bases aligning to TRBD1. The CDR3 is 18 residues long. From germline, CDR1 is SGDLS and CDR2 YYNGEE. The junction had 14 bases not matched to a gene; V was cut back by 4 bases and J by 2 bases. CDR3 residues: CASSPNPIDRGPQETQYF. In DNA, the CDR3 is TGTGCCAGCAGCCCCAACCCTATAGACAGGGGGCCTCAAGAGACCCAGTACTTC. Supplemented by reference TRBV9 and TRBJ2-5, the full variable domain reads DSGVTQTPKHLITATGQRVTLRCSPRSGDLSVYWYQQSLDQGLQFLIQYYNGEERAKGNILERFSAQQFPDLHSELNLSSLELGDSALYFCASSPNPIDRGPQETQYFGPGTRLLVL.

The chain links TRBV10-1 to TRBJ2-3; TRBD2 matches at 12 bases. Germline CDR1 WNHNN, CDR2 SYGVQD (reference sequence). There are 18 residues in the CDR3. J lost 1 base, V lost 6 bases, and 11 bases had no gene match. This CDR3 is CASRTSGRRSHCTDTQYF. DNA for the CDR3: TGCGCCAGCAGGACTAGCGGGAGACGATCACATTGCACAGATACGCAGTATTTT.

Comments on this clone: The germline gene is not matched at one end of the junction; a read error may be the cause. CDR3 protein: CASSLARGGLVIF. CDR3 DNA sequence: TGTGCCAGCAGCTTAGCGCGCGGTGGCCTCGTTATTTTT. The V call is TRBV7-2, the J call TRBJ1-1; no definite D call. Germline loops: CDR1 SGHTA, CDR2 FQGNSA. The CDR3 runs 13 residues.

This chain joins TRBV29-1 and TRBJ2-3; TRBD2 aligns across 11 bases. The junction had 6 bases not matched to a gene; V was cut back by 5 bases and J by 2 bases. This CDR3 is 15 amino acids long. The germline CDR1 and CDR2 sequences are SQVTM and ANQGSEA. CDR3 residues: CSVPGLAGSTDTQYF. DNA of the CDR3: TGCAGCGTTCCTGGACTAGCGGGCTCCACAGATACGCAGTATTTT.

The CDR3 protein is CASSRDRNQPQHF. The CDR3 nucleotides are TGTGCCAGCAGTCGTGACAGAAATCAGCCCCAGCATTTT. The genes are TRBV27 and TRBJ1-5; D may be TRBD1 (5 bases). This CDR3 spans 13 amino acids. Per the germline V gene, CDR1 is MNHEY and CDR2 is SMNVEV (reference sequence). V gave up 5 bases and J gave up 4 bases, with 9 bases separating them.

A single count supports this clone. This chain joins TRBV5-1 and TRBJ1-2, with 8 bases lining up with TRBD1. CDR1 is SGHRS and CDR2 is YFSETQ in the germline V gene. CDR3 length equals 15 residues. J was trimmed by 4 bases and V by 4 bases; bases with no gene match: 9. CDR3 nucleotide sequence: TGCGCCAGCAGCCCGATACCCGGACAGGGCTATGGCTACACCTTC. Translation gives CASSPIPGQGYGYTF.

This chain uses TRBV9 with TRBJ2-1; possibly TRBD2 for D (5 bases). This CDR3 comprises 13 residues. From germline, CDR1 is SGDLS and CDR2 YYNGEE. Trimming took off 3 bases at V and 2 bases at J, with 6 bases between the two ends. In DNA, the CDR3 is TGTGCCAGCAGCGAGACTACCTACAATGAGCAGTTCTTC. Translation: CASSETTYNEQFF.

This clone appeared a few times. The V gene is TRBV4-1, the J gene TRBJ2-5, with D possibly TRBD2 on 6 matching bases. The CDR3 loop spans 16 amino acids. Between the trimmed V and J ends, which lost 5 bases and 3 bases, there was a span of 19 bases. Germline V gene data show CDR1 as MGHRA and CDR2 as YSYEKL. This CDR3 is CASSFGRGEKEETQYF. The CDR3 DNA reads TGCGCCAGCAGCTTCGGGCGGGGAGAAAAGGAAGAGACCCAGTACTTC.

The gene calls are TRBV13 and TRBJ2-1; 8 positions agree with TRBD1. Germline CDR1 PRHDT, CDR2 FYEKMQ (reference sequence). The CDR3 consists of 14 residues. The V and J ends lost 0 bases and 10 bases, in that order; junction bases with no gene match: 5. The DNA for the CDR3 is TGTGCCAGCAGCTTAGGAACAGGGGGAATCGAGCAGTTCTTC. This encodes CASSLGTGGIEQFF.

The genes are TRBV2 and TRBJ2-3; 8 nucleotides align to TRBD2. CDR1 is SNHLY, CDR2 FYNNEI, per germline. This CDR3 comprises 15 residues. V lost 7 bases to trimming and J lost 5 bases; unmatched junction nucleotides: 11. CDR3 sequence: CASTRSSGSGDTQYF. The CDR3 nucleotides read TGTGCCAGCACGAGGTCGAGCGGGAGTGGAGATACGCAGTATTTT.